This T cell receptor (beta chain) was profiled in a study of T cell responses to AZD1222 COVID-19 vaccine. Profiling relied on immunoSEQ multiplex PCR, and the TCRdb table lists in-frame clones only, not all of them. The sample has 100,000 to 120,000 clones; roughly 88% are singletons. This CDR3 has 17 amino acids. Germline CDR1 KGHSH, CDR2 LQKENI. The J segment lost 4 bases and the V segment lost 3 bases, leaving 8 bases of the junction unmatched. This clonotype originated in an adult who received the AZD1222 COVID-19 vaccine. Sequencing used peripheral blood, obtained 28 days after the second AZD1222 dose. J is TRBJ2-3 and V is TRBV18; TRBD2 matches at 12 bases. CDR3: CASSPFPSGGAPDTQYF. The CDR3 nucleotides are TGTGCCAGCTCACCGTTCCCTAGCGGGGGGGCCCCAGATACGCAGTATTTT.